The 21 T cell receptor beta chains below all came from one sample that was sequenced in a study of early T cells in non-severe SARS-CoV-2 infection. TCRdb processed the 5' RACE reads anew with MiXCR; each CDR3 protein has one entry. The top ten clones hold around 5.1% of a sample with tens of thousands of distinct CDR3 sequences, roughly 7.1% of them seen once. What was sequenced was whole blood. These receptors originate from an adult who was a healthcare worker with PCR-confirmed SARS-CoV-2 infection or an uninfected control (not recorded which).

This clonotype appeared many times. This chain joins TRBV9 and TRBJ1-1; D ambiguous. This CDR3 is 13 amino acids long. The germline gives CDR1 SGDLS, CDR2 YYNGEE. Between the trimmed V and J ends, which lost 4 bases and 2 bases, there was a span of 9 bases. The CDR3 sequence is CASSNSPNTEAFF. The CDR3 coding sequence is TGTGCCAGCAGCAACAGCCCTAACACTGAAGCTTTCTTT.

This clonotype was seen a few times. The genes are TRBV6-4 and TRBJ2-7; TRBD1 matches 7 bases. Germline V gene sequence: CDR1 MRHNA, CDR2 SNTAGT. This CDR3 region has 12 residues. The junction had 5 bases not matched to a gene; V was cut back by 6 bases and J by 6 bases. CDR3 DNA sequence: TGTGCCAGCAGCAACAGGGGAGTCGAGCAGTACTTC. Amino acids: CASSNRGVEQYF.

The V call is TRBV12-3 or TRBV12-4, the J call TRBJ1-4; D remains ambiguous. Trimming took off 3 bases at V and 8 bases at J, with 10 bases between the two ends. The CDR3 totals 13 residues. As DNA, the CDR3 is TGTGCCAGCAGTTTGAGTCGAGTGGAAAAACTGTTTTTT. Translation gives CASSLSRVEKLFF.

About this clonotype: A read error may be the cause here, since a much bigger clone is one base away. For the CDR3, the DNA is TGTGCCAGCAGCCCCGGTAGCGTTAGCAATCGGCCCCAGCATTTT. Translating gives CASSPGSVSNRPQHF. The chain recombines TRBV3-1 with TRBJ1-5; D gene uncertain. The CDR3 loop spans 15 amino acids. Germline V gene lookup returns CDR1 LGHDT and CDR2 YNNKEL (reference sequence). Based on the CDR3 plus reference TRBV3-1 and TRBJ1-5, the full variable domain is DTAVSQTPKYLVTQMGNDKSIKCEQNLGHDTMYWYKQDSKKFLKIMFSYNNKELIINETVPNRFSPKSPDKAHLNLHINSLELGDSAVYFCASSPGSVSNRPQHFGDGTRLSIL.

The table lists this clonotype with many counts. V and J are TRBV7-9 and TRBJ2-1; 9 bases map to TRBD1. V shed 8 bases and J 10 bases; nucleotides not matched to a gene: 12. CDR3 length: 14 amino acids. The germline gives CDR1 SEHNR, CDR2 FQNEAQ (reference sequence). CDR3 bases: TGTGCCAGCGGACCCGGGACAGGGTTTGGGGAGCAGTTCTTC. It codes for CASGPGTGFGEQFF. The entire variable domain, with the rest obtained from reference TRBV7-9 and TRBJ2-1, is as follows: DTGVSQNPRHKITKRGQNVTFRCDPISEHNRLYWYRQTLGQGPEFLTYFQNEAQLEKSRLLSDRFSAERPKGSFSTLEIQRTEQGDSAMYLCASGPGTGFGEQFFGPGTRLTVL.

Within the sample, this clonotype is medium-sized. The rearrangement joins TRBV10-3 to TRBJ1-1; D perhaps matches TRBD1 (6 bases). CDR1 is ENHRY, CDR2 SYGVKD, per germline. The ends were cut back, 3 bases at V and 1 base at J, with 12 bases in the middle. The CDR3 is 15 amino acids. The CDR3: CAISDYRDPNTEAFF. The CDR3 DNA reads as TGTGCCATCAGTGACTACAGGGACCCGAACACTGAAGCTTTCTTT.

J is TRBJ1-1 and V is TRBV30; D is uncertain. Germline V CDR1 and CDR2: GTSNPN, SVGIG (reference sequence). CDR3 length equals 14 residues. Trimming left V 5 bases short and J 0 bases short, with 13 bases between. CDR3 in DNA: TGTGCCTGGGGCCCCTGGCGGATGAACACTGAAGCTTTCTTT. Translation: CAWGPWRMNTEAFF.

The rearrangement links TRBV6-5 to TRBJ1-5; 7 nucleotides align to TRBD1. From germline, CDR1 is MNHEY and CDR2 SVGAGI. Losses at the gene ends were 8 bases for V and 3 bases for J; bases not matched to a gene: 7. The CDR3 totals 14 residues. CDR3 residues: CASSQGQINQPQHF. The CDR3 bases are TGTGCCAGCTCACAGGGACAGATCAATCAGCCCCAGCATTTT.

This clonotype was observed a handful of times. The V gene is TRBV19, the J gene TRBJ2-7; tentatively, D is TRBD1 (6 bases). There are 15 residues in the CDR3. V was shortened by 9 bases and J by 0 bases, with 18 bases between the two germline ends. CDR1 and CDR2 (germline): LNHDA, SQIVND (reference sequence). The CDR3, as DNA: TGTGCCAGCACCCCCCCAGGGGCCCCCTCCTACGAGCAGTACTTC. Translating gives CASTPPGAPSYEQYF.

This clonotype has a count of ten or more. The chain uses TRBV6-2 or TRBV6-3 and TRBJ1-2; no firm D call. The CDR3 is made up of 14 amino acids. Trimming left V 7 bases short and J 6 bases short, with 18 bases between. Germline V gene lookup returns CDR1 MNHEY and CDR2 SVGEGT. CDR3 coding DNA: TGTGCCAGCACAAGACAAGCCAAAAGGGATGGCTACACCTTC. It yields the protein CASTRQAKRDGYTF.

V gene TRBV6-1 combines with J gene TRBJ2-1; the D gene is possibly TRBD2 (5 bases). The CDR3 totals 13 residues. V gave up 6 bases and J gave up 10 bases, with 16 bases separating them. Germline CDR1 MNHNS, CDR2 SASEGT. In DNA, the CDR3 is TGTGCCAGCAGGCCCATCCGGGAAGGAGAGCAGTTCTTC. Translation: CASRPIREGEQFF.

The chain uses TRBV6-2 or TRBV6-3 and TRBJ2-5, with 8 bases fitting TRBD2. CDR3 length: 16 amino acids. Germline CDR1 is MNHEY and CDR2 is SVGEGT. J gave up 5 bases and V 0 bases, and 8 bases lay outside the gene matches. CDR3 nucleotide sequence: TGTGCCAGCAGTTACTCGAAAGCGGGGGTTGAGGAGACCCAGTACTTC. This encodes CASSYSKAGVEETQYF.

This clonotype was detected only a few times. V usage is TRBV7-2 and J usage is TRBJ1-4, with D possibly being TRBD1 (6 bases). The CDR3 totals 16 residues. Germline V lookup: CDR1 SGHTA, CDR2 FQGNSA. V dropped 2 bases and J dropped 1 base, with 11 bases sitting between them. This CDR3 reads CASSLSQGLTNEKLFF. The CDR3 region has the DNA TGTGCCAGCAGCTTATCACAGGGCCTAACTAATGAAAAACTGTTTTTT.

The chain joins TRBV5-6 to TRBJ2-1; D remains unclear. CDR3 length: 14 residues. V gave up 0 bases and J gave up 6 bases, with 10 bases separating them. Looked up from germline, CDR1 is SGHDT and CDR2 is YYEEEE. This chain's CDR3 is CASSLVTGRNEQFF. The DNA of the CDR3 is TGTGCCAGCAGCTTGGTCACCGGGCGCAATGAGCAGTTCTTC. Drawing the rest from reference TRBV5-6 and TRBJ2-1, the complete variable domain is DAGVTQSPTHLIKTRGQQVTLRCSPKSGHDTVSWYQQALGQGPQFIFQYYEEEERQRGNFPDRFSGHQFPNYSSELNVNALLLGDSALYLCASSLVTGRNEQFFGPGTRLTVL.

The chain joins TRBV6-4 to TRBJ1-1; D perhaps matches TRBD1 (5 bases). CDR1 and CDR2 (germline): MRHNA, SNTAGT. The CDR3 covers 14 residues. Deletions cut 3 bases from V and 1 base from J, with 9 bases between. The CDR3 DNA sequence: TGTGCCAGCAGTGAGGGGGGAGAGAACACTGAAGCTTTCTTT. Translation: CASSEGGENTEAFF.

The rearrangement uses TRBV11-3 and TRBJ2-2, with D possibly TRBD1 on 7 matching bases. Trimming cost V 5 bases and J 7 bases, with 14 bases left between them. CDR3 length: 14 residues. Germline V lookup: CDR1 SGHNT, CDR2 YENEEA. CDR3 nucleotides: TGTGCCAGCAGCGCCCGACAGGGAGGCGGGGAGCTGTTTTTT. Translating gives CASSARQGGGELFF.

The table lists this clonotype with many counts. The chain uses TRBV5-4 and TRBJ2-7, with D possibly being TRBD2 (5 bases). Trimming removed 0 bases from V and 3 bases from J, with 7 bases in between. CDR1 SGHNT and CDR2 YYREEE come from the germline V gene (reference sequence). The CDR3 contains 13 residues. The CDR3 protein is CASSLAGNYEQYF. The CDR3 region has the DNA TGTGCCAGCAGCTTGGCGGGGAACTACGAGCAGTACTTC.

A few counts support this clonotype. This chain connects TRBV6-1 to TRBJ2-7; TRBD1 matches 10 bases. Germline-derived CDR1 and CDR2 are MNHNS and SASEGT. V lost 6 bases and J lost 7; bases outside the gene matches: 6. The CDR3 covers 13 residues. CDR3 sequence: CASRETGGEEQYF. The CDR3, as DNA: TGTGCCAGCAGGGAGACAGGGGGCGAAGAGCAGTACTTC.

This clonotype was found many times. The rearrangement links TRBV19 to TRBJ1-4; D not resolved. CDR3 length: 14 amino acids. The germline gives CDR1 LNHDA, CDR2 SQIVND (reference sequence). V was shortened by 1 base and J by 5 bases, with 8 bases between the two germline ends. This CDR3 is CASSIVGGNEKLFF. CDR3 DNA sequence: TGTGCCAGTAGTATAGTCGGTGGGAATGAAAAACTGTTTTTT. The entire variable domain, with the rest obtained from reference TRBV19 and TRBJ1-4, is as follows: DGGITQSPKYLFRKEGQNVTLSCEQNLNHDAMYWYRQDPGQGLRLIYYSQIVNDFQKGDIAEGYSVSREKKESFPLTVTSAQKNPTAFYLCASSIVGGNEKLFFGSGTQLSVL.

Only a few counts were recorded for this clonotype. The chain recombines TRBV7-8 with TRBJ2-5; TRBD2 matches 13 bases. Germline CDR1 is SGHVS and CDR2 is FQNEAQ. The CDR3 covers 18 residues. The V gene end was trimmed by 6 bases and the J gene end by 2 bases; junction bases not matched to a gene: 12. The CDR3: CASRPRLAGGTTQETQYF. CDR3 bases: TGTGCCAGCAGACCGAGACTAGCGGGGGGAACGACACAAGAGACCCAGTACTTC.

The sample holds many counts of this clonotype. The chain employs TRBV10-3 and TRBJ1-1, with a weak D call TRBD1 (5 bases). The length of the CDR3 is 13 residues. The ends were cut back, 5 bases at V and 5 bases at J, with 12 bases in the middle. Germline V CDR1 and CDR2: ENHRY, SYGVKD. Written as DNA, the CDR3 is TGTGCCATCAGTTTGGGGGGAAAGACTGAAGCTTTCTTT. It translates to CAISLGGKTEAFF.